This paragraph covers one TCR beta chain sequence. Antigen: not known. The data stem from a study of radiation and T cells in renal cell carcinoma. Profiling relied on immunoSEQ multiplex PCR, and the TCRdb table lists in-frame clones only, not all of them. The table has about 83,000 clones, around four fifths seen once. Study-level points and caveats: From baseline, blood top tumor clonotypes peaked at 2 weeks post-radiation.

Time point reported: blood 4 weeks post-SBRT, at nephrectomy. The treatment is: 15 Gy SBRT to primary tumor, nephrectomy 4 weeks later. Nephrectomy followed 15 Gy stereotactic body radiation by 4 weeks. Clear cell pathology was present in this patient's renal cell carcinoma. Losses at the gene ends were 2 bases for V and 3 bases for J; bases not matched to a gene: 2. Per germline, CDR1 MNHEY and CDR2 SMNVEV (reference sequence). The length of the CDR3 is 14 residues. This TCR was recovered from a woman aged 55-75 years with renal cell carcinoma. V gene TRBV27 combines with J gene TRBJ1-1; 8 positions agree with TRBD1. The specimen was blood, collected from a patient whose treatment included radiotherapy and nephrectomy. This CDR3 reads CASSLAGGYTEAFF. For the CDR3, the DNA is TGTGCCAGCAGTTTAGCAGGGGGCTACACTGAAGCTTTCTTT.